The rows below give T cell receptor beta chains drawn from one sample of a study of CD8+CD57+ T cells in acquired aplastic anemia. Each CDR3 protein is one row after TCRdb ran MiXCR on the reads. The profile covers about 190,000 distinct CDR3 sequences, with roughly half appearing a single time and 16% taken by the ten largest. Material for sequencing was sorted CD4+, CD8+, or CD8+CD57+ T cells (not recorded which) from PBMCs. These receptors all come from a human donor in good health, serving as a control. CDR3s include the opening cysteine and the closing phenylalanine or tryptophan. The D gene is left open where the match is weak. Size values are once, few and many counts, or a class for expanded clones, and some rows have none.

clone_size: -; v_call: TRBV20-1; j_call: TRBJ2-7; d_call: -; cdr3_nt: TGCAGTGCTAGCGAGGCATCTTACTACGAGCAGTACTTC; cdr3_aa: CSASEASYYEQYF
clone_size: -; v_call: TRBV5-1; j_call: TRBJ1-4; d_call: -; cdr3_nt: TGCGCCAGCAGCTTAGGGACGGGGATTGGAAAACTGTTTTTT; cdr3_aa: CASSLGTGIGKLFF
clone_size: many; v_call: TRBV7-2; j_call: TRBJ2-5; d_call: -; cdr3_nt: TGTGCCAGCAGCTTAATGGGGGGATGGGAGACCCAGTACTTC; cdr3_aa: CASSLMGGWETQYF
clone_size: -; v_call: TRBV19; j_call: TRBJ2-7; d_call: TRBD1; cdr3_nt: TGTGCCAGTAGTATTCTCCAGGGGGTTGGCTACGAGCAGTACTTC; cdr3_aa: CASSILQGVGYEQYF
clone_size: many; v_call: TRBV12-3/TRBV12-4; j_call: TRBJ2-7; d_call: -; cdr3_nt: TGTGCCAGCAGACTGGACAGATCGGGTCTTTATTCCTACGAGCAGTACTTC; cdr3_aa: CASRLDRSGLYSYEQYF
clone_size: many; v_call: TRBV20-1; j_call: TRBJ1-5; d_call: -; cdr3_nt: TGCAGTGCTAGAGGTCGACAGCCCCTCTCGAGCAATCAGCCCCAGCATTTT; cdr3_aa: CSARGRQPLSSNQPQHF
clone_size: once; v_call: TRBV24-1; j_call: TRBJ1-2; d_call: -; cdr3_nt: TGTGCCACCAGTACCGGAGGCAACTATGGCTGCACCTTC; cdr3_aa: CATSTGGNYGCTF
clone_size: -; v_call: TRBV25-1; j_call: TRBJ1-6; d_call: -; cdr3_nt: TGTGCCAGCGGGCCGAGAAATTCACCCCTCCACTTT; cdr3_aa: CASGPRNSPLHF
clone_size: few; v_call: TRBV10-3; j_call: TRBJ2-2; d_call: TRBD1; cdr3_nt: TGTGCCGCCACCGGGACAGGGAGCACCGGGGAGCTGTTTTTT; cdr3_aa: CAATGTGSTGELFF
clone_size: many; v_call: TRBV9; j_call: TRBJ2-3; d_call: -; cdr3_nt: TGTGCCAGCAGCTCCTCCTGGGGGATGGGGTACGATACGCAGTATTTT; cdr3_aa: CASSSSWGMGYDTQYF
clone_size: -; v_call: TRBV29-1; j_call: TRBJ1-6; d_call: TRBD1; cdr3_nt: TGCAGCGTCGGGACAGGGGGATTGAGGGTTAACTCACCCCTCCACTTT; cdr3_aa: CSVGTGGLRVNSPLHF
clone_size: -; v_call: TRBV15; j_call: TRBJ2-5; d_call: TRBD1; cdr3_nt: TGTGCCACCAGCAGAGGTACGGACAGGGGAAGCAGGGAGACCCAGTACTTC; cdr3_aa: CATSRGTDRGSRETQYF
clone_size: many; v_call: TRBV12-3/TRBV12-4; j_call: TRBJ1-1; d_call: -; cdr3_nt: TGTGCCAGCGGAGCAGGCCTCACTGAAGCTTTCTTT; cdr3_aa: CASGAGLTEAFF
clone_size: -; v_call: TRBV28; j_call: TRBJ1-5; d_call: -; cdr3_nt: TGTGCCTGCAGTTTAAGGGGTTCCAATCAGCCCCAGCATTTT; cdr3_aa: CACSLRGSNQPQHF
clone_size: -; v_call: TRBV7-2; j_call: TRBJ1-5; d_call: -; cdr3_nt: TGTGCCAGCAGCCCAGCCGGGACTTTTACCCAGGTGGTTCAGCCCCAGCATTTT; cdr3_aa: CASSPAGTFTQVVQPQHF
clone_size: many; v_call: TRBV19; j_call: TRBJ1-2; d_call: -; cdr3_nt: TGTGCCAGTAGCGGACAGATCGGGAACTATGGCTACACCTTC; cdr3_aa: CASSGQIGNYGYTF
clone_size: -; v_call: TRBV20-1; j_call: TRBJ1-5; d_call: -; cdr3_nt: TGCAGTGCTAGTGCCGGGAATCAGCCCCAGCATTTT; cdr3_aa: CSASAGNQPQHF
clone_size: many; v_call: TRBV5-6; j_call: TRBJ2-7; d_call: TRBD1; cdr3_nt: TGTGCCAGCAGCTTGGCTCCGGGACAGGGCTACGAGCAGTACTTC; cdr3_aa: CASSLAPGQGYEQYF
clone_size: -; v_call: TRBV25-1; j_call: TRBJ2-7; d_call: -; cdr3_nt: TGTGCCAGCAGTCTTTCCCCTCTCCACGAGCAGTACTTC; cdr3_aa: CASSLSPLHEQYF
clone_size: -; v_call: TRBV10-1; j_call: TRBJ2-7; d_call: -; cdr3_nt: TGCGCCAGCAGTGAGTCTGGCTACGAGCAGTACTTC; cdr3_aa: CASSESGYEQYF
clone_size: -; v_call: TRBV20-1; j_call: TRBJ2-3; d_call: TRBD1; cdr3_nt: TGCAGTGCTAGAGCCCTCGGACAGGGGAACACAGACACGCAGTATTTT; cdr3_aa: CSARALGQGNTDTQYF
clone_size: once; v_call: TRBV7-3; j_call: TRBJ2-3; d_call: -; cdr3_nt: TGTGCCAGCAGCCCAGATCTCGAAGCAGATACGCAGTATTTT; cdr3_aa: CASSPDLEADTQYF
clone_size: -; v_call: TRBV10-3; j_call: TRBJ2-3; d_call: TRBD2; cdr3_nt: TGTGCCAGCAGCCGGCTGAGCGGGAGTAGTATAGATACGCAGTATTTT; cdr3_aa: CASSRLSGSSIDTQYF
clone_size: many; v_call: TRBV7-2; j_call: TRBJ1-1; d_call: -; cdr3_nt: TGTGCCAGCAGCCCTCTTATGAACACTGAAGCTTTCTTT; cdr3_aa: CASSPLMNTEAFF